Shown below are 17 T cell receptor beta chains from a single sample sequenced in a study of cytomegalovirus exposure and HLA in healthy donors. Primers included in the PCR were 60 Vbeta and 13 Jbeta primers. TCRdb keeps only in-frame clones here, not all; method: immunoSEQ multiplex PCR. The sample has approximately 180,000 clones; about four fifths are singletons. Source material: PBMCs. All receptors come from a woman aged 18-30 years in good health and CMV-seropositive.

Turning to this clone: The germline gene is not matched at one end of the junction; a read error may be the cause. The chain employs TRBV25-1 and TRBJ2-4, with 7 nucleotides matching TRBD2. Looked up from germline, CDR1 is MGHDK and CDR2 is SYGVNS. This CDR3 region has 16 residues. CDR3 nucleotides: TGTGCCAGCAGTGAAGGGGATCGGGGGGTCAAAAACAGTCAGTACTTC. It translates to CASSEGDRGVKNSQYF.

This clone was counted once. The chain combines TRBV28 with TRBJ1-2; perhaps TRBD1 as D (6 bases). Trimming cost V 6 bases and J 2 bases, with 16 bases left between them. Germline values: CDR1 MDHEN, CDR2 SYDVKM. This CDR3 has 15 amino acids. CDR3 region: CASSRTPTGNYGYTF. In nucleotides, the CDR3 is TGTGCCAGCAGCCGGACACCGACAGGAAACTATGGCTACACCTTC.

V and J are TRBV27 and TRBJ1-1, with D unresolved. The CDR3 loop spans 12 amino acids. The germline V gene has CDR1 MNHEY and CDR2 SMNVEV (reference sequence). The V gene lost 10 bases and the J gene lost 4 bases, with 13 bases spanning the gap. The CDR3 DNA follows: TGTGCCACCTCCGGACTTGGCACTGAAGCTTTCTTT. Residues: CATSGLGTEAFF.

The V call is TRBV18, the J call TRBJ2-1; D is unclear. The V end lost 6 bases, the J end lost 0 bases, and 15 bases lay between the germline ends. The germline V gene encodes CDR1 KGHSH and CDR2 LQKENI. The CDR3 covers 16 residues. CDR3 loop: CASSLLSESSYNEQFF. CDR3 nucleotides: TGTGCCAGCTCGCTCCTATCGGAGAGCTCCTACAATGAGCAGTTCTTC.

As DNA, the CDR3 is TGCGCCAGCAGCTCCGGACAGGAGCCGCGTGTCTACACCTTC. Protein: CASSSGQEPRVYTF. The V gene is TRBV5-1, the J gene TRBJ1-2, with 7 bases that match TRBD1. This CDR3 is 14 amino acids long. Germline V gives CDR1 SGHRS, CDR2 YFSETQ. V lost 3 bases to trimming and J lost 10 bases; unmatched junction nucleotides: 12.

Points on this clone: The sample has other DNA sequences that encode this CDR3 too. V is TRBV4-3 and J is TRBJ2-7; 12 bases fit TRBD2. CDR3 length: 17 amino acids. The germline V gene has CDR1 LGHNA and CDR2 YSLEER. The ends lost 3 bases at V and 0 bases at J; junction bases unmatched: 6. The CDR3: CASSQGTSGHRSYEQYF. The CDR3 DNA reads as TGCGCCAGCAGCCAGGGGACTAGCGGGCACCGCTCCTACGAGCAGTACTTC.

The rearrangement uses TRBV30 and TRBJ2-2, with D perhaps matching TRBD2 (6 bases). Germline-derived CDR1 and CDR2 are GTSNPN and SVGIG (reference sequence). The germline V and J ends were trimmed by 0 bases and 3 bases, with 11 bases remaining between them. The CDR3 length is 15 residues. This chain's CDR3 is CAWSVRRGDTGELFF. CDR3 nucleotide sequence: TGTGCCTGGAGTGTACGGCGGGGAGACACCGGGGAGCTGTTTTTT.

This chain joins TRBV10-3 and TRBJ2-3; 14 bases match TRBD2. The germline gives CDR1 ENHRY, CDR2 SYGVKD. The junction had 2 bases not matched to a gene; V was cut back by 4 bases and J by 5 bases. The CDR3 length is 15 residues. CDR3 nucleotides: TGTGCCATCAGTGGGACTAGCGGGGGGCGAGATACGCAGTATTTT. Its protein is CAISGTSGGRDTQYF.

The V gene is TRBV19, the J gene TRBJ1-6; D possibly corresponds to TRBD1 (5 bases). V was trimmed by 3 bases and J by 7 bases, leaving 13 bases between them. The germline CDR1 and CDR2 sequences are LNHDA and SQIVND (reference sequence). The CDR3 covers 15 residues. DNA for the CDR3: TGTGCCAGTAGTATGGGGGAGGACGGGAATTCACCCCTCCACTTT. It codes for CASSMGEDGNSPLHF.

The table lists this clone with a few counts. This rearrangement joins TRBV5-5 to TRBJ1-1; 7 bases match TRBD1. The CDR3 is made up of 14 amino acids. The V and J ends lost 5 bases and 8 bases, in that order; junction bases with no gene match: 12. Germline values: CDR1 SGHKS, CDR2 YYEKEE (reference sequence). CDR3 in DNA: TGTGCCAGCAGGGATGACAGGGTGGTTTCAGAAGCTTTCTTT. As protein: CASRDDRVVSEAFF.

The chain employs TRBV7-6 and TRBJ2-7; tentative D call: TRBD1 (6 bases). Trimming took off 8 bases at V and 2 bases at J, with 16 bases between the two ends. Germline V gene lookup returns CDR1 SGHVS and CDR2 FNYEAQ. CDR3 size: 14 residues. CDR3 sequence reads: CASAAKTGPYEQYF. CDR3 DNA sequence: TGTGCCAGCGCAGCGAAGACAGGACCCTACGAGCAGTACTTC.

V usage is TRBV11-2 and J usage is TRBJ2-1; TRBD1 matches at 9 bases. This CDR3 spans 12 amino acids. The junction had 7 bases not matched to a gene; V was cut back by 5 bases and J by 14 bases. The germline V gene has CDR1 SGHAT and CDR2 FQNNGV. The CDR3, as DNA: TGTGCCAGCAGCCCGGACAGGGGCCTTGAGTTCTTC. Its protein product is CASSPDRGLEFF. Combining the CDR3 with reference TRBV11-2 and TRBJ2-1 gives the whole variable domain EAGVAQSPRYKIIEKRQSVAFWCNPISGHATLYWYQQILGQGPKLLIQFQNNGVVDDSQLPKDRFSAERLKGVDSTLKIQPAKLEDSAVYLCASSPDRGLEFFGPGTRLTVL.

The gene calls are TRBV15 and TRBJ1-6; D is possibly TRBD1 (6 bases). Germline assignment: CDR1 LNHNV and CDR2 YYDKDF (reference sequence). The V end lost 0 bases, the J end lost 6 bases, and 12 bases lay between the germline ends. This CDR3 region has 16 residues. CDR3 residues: CATSRDQDSPNSPLHF. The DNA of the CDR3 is TGTGCCACCAGCAGAGATCAGGACAGTCCTAATTCACCCCTCCACTTT.

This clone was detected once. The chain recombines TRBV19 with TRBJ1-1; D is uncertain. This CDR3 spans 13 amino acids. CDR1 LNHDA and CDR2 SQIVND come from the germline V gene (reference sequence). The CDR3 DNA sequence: TGTGCTACCTACCCTAGTCCGAACACTGAAGCTTTCTTT. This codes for CATYPSPNTEAFF.

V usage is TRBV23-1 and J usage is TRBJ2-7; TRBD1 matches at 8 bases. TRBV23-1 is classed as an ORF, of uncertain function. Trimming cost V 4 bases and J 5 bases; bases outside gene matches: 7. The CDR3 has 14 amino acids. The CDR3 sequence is CASSPGRGHHEQYF. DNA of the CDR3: TGCGCCAGCAGTCCGGGCAGGGGGCACCACGAGCAGTACTTC.

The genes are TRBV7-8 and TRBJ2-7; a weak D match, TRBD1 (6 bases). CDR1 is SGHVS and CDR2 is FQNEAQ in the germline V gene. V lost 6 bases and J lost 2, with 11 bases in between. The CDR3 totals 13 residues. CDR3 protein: CASRQQGPYEQYF. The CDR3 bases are TGTGCCAGCAGACAACAGGGTCCCTACGAGCAGTACTTC.

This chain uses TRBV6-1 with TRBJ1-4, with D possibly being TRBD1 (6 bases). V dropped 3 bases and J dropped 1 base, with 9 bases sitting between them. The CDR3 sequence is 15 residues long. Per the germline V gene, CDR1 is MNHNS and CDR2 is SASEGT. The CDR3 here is CASSDQGQTNEKLFF. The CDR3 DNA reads TGTGCCAGCAGTGATCAGGGGCAAACTAATGAAAAACTGTTTTTT.